Detailed here is one TCR beta chain. What it recognizes is unknown. The sample comes from a study of shared clonotypes between healthy human individuals. At the level of the study: The donors, two women and three men, were aged 18 to 49.

Germline-derived CDR1 and CDR2 are SGHTA and FQGNSA. The CDR3 sequence is 13 residues long. V was trimmed by 5 bases and J by 7 bases, leaving 12 bases between them. Over several immunoSEQ plates, each subset's genomic DNA was distributed in even portions. Clones were sequenced by immunoSEQ multiplex PCR, and TCRdb holds only the in-frame ones, with some missing. The sample contains approximately 1.4 million clones, about 98% of which appear only once. Study conclusions and caveats: Few donors limited the genetic and exposure-history diversity represented.

Sequencing was done on a sample of naive CD4+ T cells sorted from blood. Subset described: CD45RA+ positively selected. The gene calls are TRBV7-2 and TRBJ2-1; TRBD2 might be the D (5 bases). This receptor was obtained from a man in his thirties or forties in good health. DNA for the CDR3: TGTGCCAGCAGCCTATCGGGGAATAATGAGCAGTTCTTC. It is translated as CASSLSGNNEQFF. The variable domain in full, completed from reference TRBV7-2 and TRBJ2-1, reads GAGVSQSPSNKVTEKGKDVELRCDPISGHTALYWYRQSLGQGLEFLIYFQGNSAPDKSGLPSDRFSAERTGGSVSTLTIQRTQQEDSAVYLCASSLSGNNEQFFGPGTRLTVL.